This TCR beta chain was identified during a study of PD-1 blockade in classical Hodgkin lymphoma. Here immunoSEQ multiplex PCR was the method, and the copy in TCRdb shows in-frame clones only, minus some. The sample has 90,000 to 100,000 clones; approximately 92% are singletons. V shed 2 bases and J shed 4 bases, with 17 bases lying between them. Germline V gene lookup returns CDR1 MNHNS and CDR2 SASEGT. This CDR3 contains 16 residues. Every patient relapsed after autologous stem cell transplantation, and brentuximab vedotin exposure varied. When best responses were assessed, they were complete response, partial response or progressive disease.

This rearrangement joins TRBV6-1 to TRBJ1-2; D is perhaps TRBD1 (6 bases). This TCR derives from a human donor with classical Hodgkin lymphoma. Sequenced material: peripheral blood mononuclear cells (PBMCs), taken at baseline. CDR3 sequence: CASSEIIGRDIYGYTF. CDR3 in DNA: TGTGCCAGCAGTGAAATAATAGGTCGGGACATCTATGGCTACACCTTC.